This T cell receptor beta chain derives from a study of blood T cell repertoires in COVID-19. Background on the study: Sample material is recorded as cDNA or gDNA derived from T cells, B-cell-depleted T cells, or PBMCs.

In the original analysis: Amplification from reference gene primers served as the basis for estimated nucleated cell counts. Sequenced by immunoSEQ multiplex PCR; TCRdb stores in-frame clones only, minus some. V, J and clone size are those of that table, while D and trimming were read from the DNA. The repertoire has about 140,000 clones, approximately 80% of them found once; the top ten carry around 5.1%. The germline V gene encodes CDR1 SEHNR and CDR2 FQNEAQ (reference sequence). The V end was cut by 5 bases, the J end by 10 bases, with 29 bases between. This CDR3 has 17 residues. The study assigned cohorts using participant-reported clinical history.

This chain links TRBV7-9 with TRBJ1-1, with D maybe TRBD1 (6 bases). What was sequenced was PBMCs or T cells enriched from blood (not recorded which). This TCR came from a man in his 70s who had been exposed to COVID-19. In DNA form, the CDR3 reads TGTGCCAGCAGCCCTACCCAGGTGTCAGGGGCTACCATGGGAGCTTTCTTT. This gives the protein CASSPTQVSGATMGAFF.